Each of the 24 T cell receptor beta chains below was sequenced from the same sample in a study of human T cells and chemical hapten exposure. TCRdb re-called the RACE reads through MiXCR, storing one row per CDR3 protein. Among roughly 70,000 distinct CDR3 sequences listed, 32% were seen once. Time point denoted: patch test 1, 2 weeks after DPC sensitization. This sample's treatment: therapeutic diphenylcyclopropenone sensitization with weekly scalp DPC. Sample: whole blood, taken in connection with sensitization to the hapten diphenylcyclopropenone (DPC). The receptors were gathered from a man aged 35-49 years with alopecia areata. Some clones in this sample may be carry-over from other donors' samples.

The genes are TRBV7-2 and TRBJ2-1; 8 bases match TRBD2. With 5 bases clipped from V and 8 bases from J, the junction kept 14 bases outside the gene matches. Germline loops: CDR1 SGHTA, CDR2 FQGNSA. The CDR3 consists of 16 residues. This chain's CDR3 is CASSPEGLAGFYEQFF. CDR3 DNA: TGTGCCAGCAGCCCCGAGGGTCTAGCGGGTTTCTATGAGCAGTTCTTC.

This clonotype was counted between two and nine times. V is TRBV27 and J is TRBJ1-1, with 7 bases lining up with TRBD1. CDR1 is MNHEY and CDR2 is SMNVEV in the germline V gene (reference sequence). The CDR3 has 14 residues. V shed 6 bases, J shed 3 bases, and the junction held 7 bases outside the gene matches. In DNA, the CDR3 is TGTGCCAGCAGCCTCGGGACAGCAGACACTGAAGCTTTCTTT. This gives the protein CASSLGTADTEAFF.

The J gene is TRBJ2-1, the V gene TRBV18; 12 bases map to TRBD2. CDR1 and CDR2 from the germline V gene are KGHSH and LQKENI. CDR3 length: 16 residues. V was clipped by 5 bases and J by 3 bases; unmatched bases: 5. The chain's CDR3 is CASSSGLAGFYNEQFF. The CDR3 DNA reads TGTGCCAGCTCATCAGGACTAGCGGGGTTCTACAATGAGCAGTTCTTC. Complete variable domain (other parts from reference TRBV18 and TRBJ2-1): NAGVMQNPRHLVRRRGQEARLRCSPMKGHSHVYWYRQLPEEGLKFMVYLQKENIIDESGMPKERFSAEFPKEGPSILRIQQVVRGDSAAYFCASSSGLAGFYNEQFFGPGTRLTVL.

The chain carries TRBV29-1 and TRBJ2-1; 7 bases align to TRBD2. This CDR3 comprises 12 residues. In germline, CDR1 is SQVTM, CDR2 ANQGSEA. V gave up 4 bases and J gave up 12 bases; unmatched junction bases: 9. The CDR3 bases are TGCAGCGTTGTCCCCTTGGCGGGAGTGCAGTTCTTC. Protein sequence: CSVVPLAGVQFF.

This clonotype was counted a few times. The chain has TRBV5-4 and TRBJ2-2, with 7 bases lining up with TRBD1. The V gene end was trimmed by 3 bases and the J gene end by 5 bases; junction bases not matched to a gene: 4. CDR1 and CDR2 (germline): SGHNT, YYREEE (reference sequence). This CDR3 spans 14 amino acids. For the CDR3, the DNA is TGTGCCAGCAGCTGGGACAGTAAGACCGGGGAGCTGTTTTTT. Its protein product is CASSWDSKTGELFF.

The J gene is TRBJ1-1, the V gene TRBV29-1; tentatively, D is TRBD1 (5 bases). This CDR3 comprises 10 residues. From germline, CDR1 is SQVTM and CDR2 ANQGSEA. V lost 5 bases, J lost 8 bases, and 9 bases lay in between. CDR3 in amino acids: CSVRTTEAFF. Written as DNA, the CDR3 is TGCAGCGTTAGGACAACCGAAGCTTTCTTT. The full variable domain, rest sourced from reference TRBV29-1 and TRBJ1-1, is SAVISQKPSRDICQRGTSLTIQCQVDSQVTMMFWYRQQPGQSLTLIATANQGSEATYESGFVIDKFPISRPNLTFSTLTVSNMSPEDSSIYLCSVRTTEAFFGQGTRLTVV.

V is TRBV28 and J is TRBJ2-1, with 13 bases lining up with TRBD2. This CDR3 is built from 16 residues. Trimming at V came to 8 bases and at J to 6 bases, leaving 10 bases not matched to a gene. Germline CDR1 reads MDHEN; CDR2 reads SYDVKM. The CDR3 sequence is CASGTAGTSGTNEQFF. In DNA form, the CDR3 reads TGTGCCAGCGGGACTGCCGGGACTAGCGGGACCAATGAGCAGTTCTTC.

This clonotype was seen more than once but under ten times. The gene calls are TRBV28 and TRBJ1-1; the D is unclear. CDR1 is MDHEN and CDR2 is SYDVKM in the germline V gene. V lost 8 bases and J 6 bases, leaving 13 bases between the germline ends. CDR3 length: 12 residues. CDR3 coding DNA: TGTGCCAGCGTTGGCGGGGTTGCTGAAGCTTTCTTT. Amino acid sequence: CASVGGVAEAFF.

The V call is TRBV4-3, the J call TRBJ1-4; 10 bases are a match to TRBD1. This CDR3 has 16 residues. Germline V gene data show CDR1 as LGHNA and CDR2 as YSLEER. Unmatched junction bases numbered 5, after V lost 0 bases and J lost 7 bases. The CDR3 nucleotides are TGCGCCAGCAGCCAAGACTCAAGGACAGGGGGTGAAAAACTGTTTTTT. This gives the protein CASSQDSRTGGEKLFF.

This clonotype came up a few times. This chain joins TRBV6-5 and TRBJ2-2; 10 bases are a match to TRBD2. Germline V gene data show CDR1 as MNHEY and CDR2 as SVGAGI. The CDR3 has 16 amino acids. J was trimmed by 5 bases and V by 0 bases; bases with no gene match: 3. The CDR3, as DNA: TGTGCCAGCAGTTACTCGAGCGGGAGGGGTACCGGGGAGCTGTTTTTT. Translation: CASSYSSGRGTGELFF.

This chain joins TRBV24-1 and TRBJ2-2; TRBD1 aligns across 7 bases. The CDR3 runs 18 residues. In germline, CDR1 is KGHDR, CDR2 SFDVKD. Trimming at V came to 8 bases and at J to 2 bases, leaving 16 bases not matched to a gene. The CDR3 bases are TGTGCCACCAACCCATCCTCTACAGGGGCAGGTAACACCGGGGAGCTGTTTTTT. Residues: CATNPSSTGAGNTGELFF.

This chain joins TRBV27 and TRBJ2-5; D is perhaps TRBD1 (6 bases). Trimming stripped 3 bases from V and 1 base from J, with 9 bases between. Germline-derived CDR1 and CDR2 are MNHEY and SMNVEV (reference sequence). The CDR3 runs to 14 residues. The CDR3 here is CASSFGQSQETQYF. The CDR3 DNA sequence: TGTGCCAGCAGTTTCGGACAGAGCCAAGAGACCCAGTACTTC.

This clonotype was detected a few times. The rearrangement joins TRBV7-9 to TRBJ1-2; TRBD1 is a possible D gene (5 bases). V lost 4 bases and J 2 bases, leaving 14 bases between the germline ends. Germline V gives CDR1 SEHNR, CDR2 FQNEAQ (reference sequence). The CDR3 length is 15 residues. The CDR3 loop is CASSSSAGMNYGYTF. The CDR3 DNA follows: TGTGCCAGCAGCTCTTCGGCAGGGATGAACTATGGCTACACCTTC.

The chain combines TRBV5-5 with TRBJ1-2; 7 nucleotides line up with TRBD1. V shed 2 bases, J shed 7 bases, and the junction held 5 bases outside the gene matches. The CDR3 has 13 residues. From germline, CDR1 is SGHKS and CDR2 YYEKEE (reference sequence). In DNA form, the CDR3 reads TGTGCCAGCAGCTTACAGGGGATCGGTGGCTACACCTTC. As protein: CASSLQGIGGYTF. Full variable domain (rest looked up from reference TRBV5-5 and TRBJ1-2): DAGVTQSPTHLIKTRGQQVTLRCSPISGHKSVSWYQQVLGQGPQFIFQYYEKEERGRGNFPDRFSARQFPNYSSELNVNALLLGDSALYLCASSLQGIGGYTFGSGTRLTVV.

The J gene is TRBJ2-2, the V gene TRBV7-2, with 9 bases fitting TRBD1. V lost 5 bases and J lost 6; bases outside the gene matches: 7. The CDR3 covers 15 residues. Per germline, CDR1 SGHTA and CDR2 FQGNSA. Here the CDR3 reads CASSNRGRLAGELFF. The CDR3, as DNA: TGTGCCAGCAGCAACAGGGGGCGCCTAGCCGGGGAGCTGTTTTTT.

The chain recombines TRBV7-2 with TRBJ2-7, with 7 bases aligning to TRBD2. The germline CDR1 and CDR2 sequences are SGHTA and FQGNSA. The V gene end was trimmed by 3 bases and the J gene end by 4 bases; junction bases not matched to a gene: 3. The CDR3 sequence is 13 residues long. The CDR3 reads CASSFWGGYEQYF. The CDR3 DNA sequence: TGTGCCAGCAGCTTCTGGGGGGGGTACGAGCAGTACTTC. Combining the CDR3 with reference TRBV7-2 and TRBJ2-7 gives the whole variable domain GAGVSQSPSNKVTEKGKDVELRCDPISGHTALYWYRQSLGQGLEFLIYFQGNSAPDKSGLPSDRFSAERTGGSVSTLTIQRTQQEDSAVYLCASSFWGGYEQYFGPGTRLTVT.

This clonotype was detected only a few times. The CDR3 coding sequence is TGCGCCAGCAGCTTGAATACCGGGGCCAACGTCCTGACTTTC. Translating gives CASSLNTGANVLTF. The V gene is TRBV5-1, the J gene TRBJ2-6; D unclear. In germline, CDR1 is SGHRS, CDR2 YFSETQ. The CDR3 has 14 residues. V lost 1 base and J lost 4, with 6 bases in between.

This chain joins TRBV6-4 and TRBJ2-1, with D possibly being TRBD2 (5 bases). Germline assignment: CDR1 MRHNA and CDR2 SNTAGT. This CDR3 comprises 13 residues. Trimming shortened V by 3 bases and J by 8 bases, and 11 bases separated the two germline ends. The CDR3 coding sequence is TGTGCCAGCAGTGAGAGGGAGTCGGATGAGCAGTTCTTC. It encodes CASSERESDEQFF.

The chain uses TRBV6-2 or TRBV6-3 and TRBJ2-6; D not certain. The CDR3 runs to 14 residues. CDR1 is MNHEY, CDR2 SVGEGT, per germline. Trimming removed 7 bases at V and 4 bases at J, with 11 bases between. The CDR3 spells CASTPRAGANVLTF. For the CDR3, the DNA is TGTGCCAGCACCCCCCGGGCGGGGGCCAACGTCCTGACTTTC.

Of note for this clonotype: Germline is not matched at one junction end, which may reflect a read error. This chain uses TRBV28 with TRBJ2-1; TRBD1 or TRBD2 may be the D gene (5 bases each). Germline V gene sequence: CDR1 MDHEN, CDR2 SYDVKM. The CDR3 consists of 14 residues. The CDR3 sequence is CASSPGTAYNKQFF. The CDR3 nucleotides read TGTGCCAGCAGTCCAGGGACGGCCTACAATAAGCAGTTCTTC. Supplemented by reference TRBV28 and TRBJ2-1, the full variable domain reads DVKVTQSSRYLVKRTGEKVFLECVQDMDHENMFWYRQDPGLGLRLIYFSYDVKMKEKGDIPEGYSVSREKKERFSLILESASTNQTSMYLCASSPGTAYNKQFFGPGTRLTVL.

This rearrangement joins TRBV7-2 to TRBJ2-3; 14 bases map to TRBD2. The CDR3 covers 15 residues. Unmatched junction bases numbered 4, after V lost 6 bases and J lost 5 bases. Per germline, CDR1 SGHTA and CDR2 FQGNSA. Here the CDR3 DNA reads TGTGCCAGCAGAGGGACTAGCGGGAGATTAGATACGCAGTATTTT. Translated, it gives CASRGTSGRLDTQYF.

V is TRBV14 and J is TRBJ1-1, with D tentatively TRBD1 (6 bases). Trimming stripped 1 base from V and 3 bases from J, with 12 bases between. CDR1 is SGHDN and CDR2 is FVKESK in the germline V gene. The CDR3 spans 15 residues. CDR3 protein: CASSQVVGGDTEAFF. CDR3 sequence (DNA): TGTGCCAGCAGCCAAGTGGTAGGGGGGGACACTGAAGCTTTCTTT.

This clonotype showed up many times. This chain connects TRBV12-3 or TRBV12-4 to TRBJ2-5; tentatively, D is TRBD1 (6 bases). V lost 6 bases to trimming and J lost 1 base, with 9 bases between them. There are 13 residues in the CDR3. CDR3 sequence reads: CASSRTAQETQYF. CDR3 DNA sequence: TGTGCCAGCAGCAGGACAGCCCAAGAGACCCAGTACTTC.

This clonotype came up a few times. V gene TRBV7-2 combines with J gene TRBJ2-7; TRBD1 agrees at 8 bases. V lost 1 base, J lost 7 bases, and 6 bases stayed unmatched. The germline V gene has CDR1 SGHTA and CDR2 FQGNSA. The CDR3 is made up of 14 amino acids. The CDR3 nucleotides read TGTGCCAGCAGCTTAGGAGGGACAGGACTAGAGCAGTACTTC. Residues: CASSLGGTGLEQYF.